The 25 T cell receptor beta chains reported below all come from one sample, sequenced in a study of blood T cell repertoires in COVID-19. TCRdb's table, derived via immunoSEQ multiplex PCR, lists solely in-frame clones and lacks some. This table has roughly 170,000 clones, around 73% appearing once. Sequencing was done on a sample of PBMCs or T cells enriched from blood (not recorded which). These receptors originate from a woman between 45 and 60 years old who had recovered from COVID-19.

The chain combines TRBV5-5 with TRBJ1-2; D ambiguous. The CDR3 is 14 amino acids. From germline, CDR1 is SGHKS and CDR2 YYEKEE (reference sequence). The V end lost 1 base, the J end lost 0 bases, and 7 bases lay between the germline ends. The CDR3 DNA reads TGTGCCAGCAGCTTGTATGAGGCTAACTATGGCTACACCTTC. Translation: CASSLYEANYGYTF. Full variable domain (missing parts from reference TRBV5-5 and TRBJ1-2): DAGVTQSPTHLIKTRGQQVTLRCSPISGHKSVSWYQQVLGQGPQFIFQYYEKEERGRGNFPDRFSARQFPNYSSELNVNALLLGDSALYLCASSLYEANYGYTFGSGTRLTVV.

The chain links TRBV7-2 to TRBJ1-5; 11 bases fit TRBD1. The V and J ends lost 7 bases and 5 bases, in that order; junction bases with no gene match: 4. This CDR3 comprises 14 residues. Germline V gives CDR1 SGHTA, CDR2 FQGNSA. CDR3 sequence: CASTGGQGDQPQHF. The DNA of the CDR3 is TGTGCCAGCACCGGGGGACAGGGGGATCAGCCCCAGCATTTT. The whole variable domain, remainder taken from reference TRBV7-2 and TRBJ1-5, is GAGVSQSPSNKVTEKGKDVELRCDPISGHTALYWYRQSLGQGLEFLIYFQGNSAPDKSGLPSDRFSAERTGGSVSTLTIQRTQQEDSAVYLCASTGGQGDQPQHFGDGTRLSIL.

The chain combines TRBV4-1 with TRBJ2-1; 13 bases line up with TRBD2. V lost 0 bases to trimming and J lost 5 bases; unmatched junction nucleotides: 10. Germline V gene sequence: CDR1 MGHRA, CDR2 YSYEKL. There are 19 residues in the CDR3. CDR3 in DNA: TGCGCCAGCAGCCAAGATCGGGGACTAGCGGGAAAGGAAGACAATGAGCAGTTCTTC. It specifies CASSQDRGLAGKEDNEQFF.

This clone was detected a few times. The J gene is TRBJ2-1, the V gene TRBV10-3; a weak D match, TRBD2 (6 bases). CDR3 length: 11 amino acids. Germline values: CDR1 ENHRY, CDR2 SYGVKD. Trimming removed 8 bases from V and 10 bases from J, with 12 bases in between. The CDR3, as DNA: TGTGCCATCGGTGTGGGAGGCGAGCAGTTCTTC. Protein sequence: CAIGVGGEQFF.

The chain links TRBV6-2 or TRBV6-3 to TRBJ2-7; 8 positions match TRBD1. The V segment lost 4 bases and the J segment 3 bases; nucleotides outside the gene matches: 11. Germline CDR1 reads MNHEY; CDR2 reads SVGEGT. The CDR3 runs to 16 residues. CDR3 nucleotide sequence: TGTGCCAGCAGTTGGGAAATATGGACAGGGAACTACGAGCAGTACTTC. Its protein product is CASSWEIWTGNYEQYF.

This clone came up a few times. The CDR3 sequence is CASGWGLAGNDEQFF. The CDR3 region has the DNA TGTGCTAGTGGCTGGGGACTAGCGGGTAACGATGAGCAGTTCTTC. V and J are TRBV12-5 and TRBJ2-1, with 12 nucleotides matching TRBD2. CDR1 is LGHNT and CDR2 is FRNRAP in the germline V gene. This CDR3 has 15 amino acids. The V and J ends lost 6 bases and 8 bases, in that order; junction bases with no gene match: 8.

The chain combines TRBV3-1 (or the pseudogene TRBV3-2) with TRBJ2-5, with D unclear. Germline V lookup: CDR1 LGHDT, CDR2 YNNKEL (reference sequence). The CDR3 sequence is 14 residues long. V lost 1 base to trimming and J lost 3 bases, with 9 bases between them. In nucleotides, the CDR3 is TGTGCCAGCAGCCAAGTTGGAGTCGAAGAGACCCAGTACTTC. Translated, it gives CASSQVGVEETQYF.

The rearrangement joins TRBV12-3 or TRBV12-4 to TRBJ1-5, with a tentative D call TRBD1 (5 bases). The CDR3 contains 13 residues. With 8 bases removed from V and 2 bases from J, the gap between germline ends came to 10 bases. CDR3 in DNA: TGTGCCAGCCTCAAGACAGGCAATCAGCCCCAGCATTTT. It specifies CASLKTGNQPQHF.

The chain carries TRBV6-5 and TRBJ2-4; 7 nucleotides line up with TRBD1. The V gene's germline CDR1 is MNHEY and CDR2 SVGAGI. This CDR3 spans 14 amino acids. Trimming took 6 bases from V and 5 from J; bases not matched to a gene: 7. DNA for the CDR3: TGTGCCAGCAGGCCACGGACAGGCGAAAACATTCAGTACTTC. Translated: CASRPRTGENIQYF.

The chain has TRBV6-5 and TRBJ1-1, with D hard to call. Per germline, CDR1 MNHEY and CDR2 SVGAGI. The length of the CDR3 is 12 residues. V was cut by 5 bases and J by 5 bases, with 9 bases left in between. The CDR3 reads CASSSQTTEAFF. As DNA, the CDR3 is TGTGCCAGCAGTAGCCAGACTACTGAAGCTTTCTTT.

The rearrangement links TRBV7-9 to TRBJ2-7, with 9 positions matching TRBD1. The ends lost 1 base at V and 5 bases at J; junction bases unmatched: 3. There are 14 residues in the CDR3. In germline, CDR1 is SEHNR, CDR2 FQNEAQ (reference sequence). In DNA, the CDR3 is TGTGCCAGCAGCTTAGGACAGGGGGTCAACGAGCAGTACTTC. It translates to CASSLGQGVNEQYF.

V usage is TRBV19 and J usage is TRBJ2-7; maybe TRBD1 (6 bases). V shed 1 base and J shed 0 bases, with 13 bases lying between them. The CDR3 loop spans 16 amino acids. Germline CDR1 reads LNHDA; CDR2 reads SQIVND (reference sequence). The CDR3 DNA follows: TGTGCCAGTAGTATAGGACAGGACCCCAGCTCCTACGAGCAGTACTTC. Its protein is CASSIGQDPSSYEQYF.

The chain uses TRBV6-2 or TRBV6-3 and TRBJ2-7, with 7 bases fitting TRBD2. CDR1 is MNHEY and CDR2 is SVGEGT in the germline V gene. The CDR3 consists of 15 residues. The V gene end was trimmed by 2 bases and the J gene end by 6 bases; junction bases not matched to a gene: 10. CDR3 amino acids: CASSYAPGTTREQYF. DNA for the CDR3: TGTGCCAGCAGTTACGCCCCCGGGACTACCCGCGAGCAGTACTTC.

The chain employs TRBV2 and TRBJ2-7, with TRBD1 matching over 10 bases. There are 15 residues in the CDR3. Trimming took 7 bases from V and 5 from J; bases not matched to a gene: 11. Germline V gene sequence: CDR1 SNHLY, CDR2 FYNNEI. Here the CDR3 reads CASTPRGTGVHEQYF. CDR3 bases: TGTGCCAGCACCCCTCGGGGGACAGGGGTCCACGAGCAGTACTTC.

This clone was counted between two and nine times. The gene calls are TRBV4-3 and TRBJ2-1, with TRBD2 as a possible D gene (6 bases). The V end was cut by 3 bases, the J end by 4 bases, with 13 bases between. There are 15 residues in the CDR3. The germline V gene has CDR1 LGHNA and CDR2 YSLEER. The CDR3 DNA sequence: TGCGCCAGCAGCCATACAGCGGGTTTATACAATGAGCAGTTCTTC. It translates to CASSHTAGLYNEQFF.

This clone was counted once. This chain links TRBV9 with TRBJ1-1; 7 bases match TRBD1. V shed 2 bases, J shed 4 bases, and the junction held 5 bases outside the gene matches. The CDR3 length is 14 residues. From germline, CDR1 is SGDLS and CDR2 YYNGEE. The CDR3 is CASSVRDSPTEAFF. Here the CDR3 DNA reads TGTGCCAGCAGCGTCCGGGACAGCCCCACTGAAGCTTTCTTT.

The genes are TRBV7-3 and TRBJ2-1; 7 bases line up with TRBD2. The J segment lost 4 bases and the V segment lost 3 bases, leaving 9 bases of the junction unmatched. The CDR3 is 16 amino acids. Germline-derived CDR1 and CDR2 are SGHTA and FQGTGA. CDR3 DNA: TGTGCCAGCAGCTTTGACGGGGGAGGGTGGTACAATGAGCAGTTCTTC. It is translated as CASSFDGGGWYNEQFF.

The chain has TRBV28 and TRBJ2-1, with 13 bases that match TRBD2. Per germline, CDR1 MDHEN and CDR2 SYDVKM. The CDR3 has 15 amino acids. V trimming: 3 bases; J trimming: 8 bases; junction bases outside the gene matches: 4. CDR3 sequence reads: CASSFVGLAGDEQFF. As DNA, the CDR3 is TGTGCCAGCAGTTTCGTTGGACTAGCGGGAGATGAGCAGTTCTTC. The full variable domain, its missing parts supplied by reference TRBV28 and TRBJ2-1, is DVKVTQSSRYLVKRTGEKVFLECVQDMDHENMFWYRQDPGLGLRLIYFSYDVKMKEKGDIPEGYSVSREKKERFSLILESASTNQTSMYLCASSFVGLAGDEQFFGPGTRLTVL.

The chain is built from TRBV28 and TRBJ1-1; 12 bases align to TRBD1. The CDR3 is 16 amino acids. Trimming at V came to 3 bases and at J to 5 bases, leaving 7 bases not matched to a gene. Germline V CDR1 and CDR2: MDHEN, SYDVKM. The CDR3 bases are TGTGCCAGCAGTTTCCGATGGGGACAGGGGGCGACTGAAGCTTTCTTT. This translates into CASSFRWGQGATEAFF.

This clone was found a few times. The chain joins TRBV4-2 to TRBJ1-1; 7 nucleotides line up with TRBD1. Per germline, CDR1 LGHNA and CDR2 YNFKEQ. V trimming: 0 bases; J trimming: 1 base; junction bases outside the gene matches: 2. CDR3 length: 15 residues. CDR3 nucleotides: TGTGCCAGCAGCCAAGAGACAGGGAGGAACACTGAAGCTTTCTTT. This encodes CASSQETGRNTEAFF.

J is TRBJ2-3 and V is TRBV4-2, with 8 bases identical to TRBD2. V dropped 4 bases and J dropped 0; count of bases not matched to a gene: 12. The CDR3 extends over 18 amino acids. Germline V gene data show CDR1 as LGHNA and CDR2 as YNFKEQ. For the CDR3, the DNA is TGTGCCAGCAGCCGCGAGCGGACTAGCCTTATTAGCACAGATACGCAGTATTTT. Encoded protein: CASSRERTSLISTDTQYF.

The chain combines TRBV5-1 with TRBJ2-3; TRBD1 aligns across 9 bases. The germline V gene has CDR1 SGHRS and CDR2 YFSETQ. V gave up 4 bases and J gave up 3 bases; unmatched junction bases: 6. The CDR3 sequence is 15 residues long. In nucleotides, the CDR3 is TGCGCCAGCAGCGCCCGGACAGGGGTGACAGATACGCAGTATTTT. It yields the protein CASSARTGVTDTQYF. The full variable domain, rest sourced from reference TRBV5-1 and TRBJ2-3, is KAGVTQTPRYLIKTRGQQVTLSCSPISGHRSVSWYQQTPGQGLQFLFEYFSETQRNKGNFPGRFSGRQFSNSRSEMNVSTLELGDSALYLCASSARTGVTDTQYFGPGTRLTVL.

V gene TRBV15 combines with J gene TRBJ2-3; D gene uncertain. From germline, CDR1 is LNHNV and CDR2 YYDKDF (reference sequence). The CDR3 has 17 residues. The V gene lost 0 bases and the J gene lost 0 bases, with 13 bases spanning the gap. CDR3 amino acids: CATSRDLLRVSTDTQYF. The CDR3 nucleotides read TGTGCCACCAGCAGAGATCTTCTCCGAGTTAGCACAGATACGCAGTATTTT.

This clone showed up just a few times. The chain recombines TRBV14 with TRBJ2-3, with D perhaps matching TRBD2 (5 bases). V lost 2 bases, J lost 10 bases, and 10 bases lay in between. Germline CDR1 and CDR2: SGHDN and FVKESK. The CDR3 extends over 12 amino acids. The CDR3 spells CASSQSEGPQYF. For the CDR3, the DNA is TGTGCCAGCAGCCAATCCGAGGGTCCGCAGTATTTT.

CDR3 nucleotides: TGTGCCAGCAGCTTAATGGCAGGGGCCACCTACGAGCAGTACTTC. This codes for CASSLMAGATYEQYF. V usage is TRBV7-2 and J usage is TRBJ2-7; possibly TRBD1 for D (6 bases). The V gene's germline CDR1 is SGHTA and CDR2 FQGNSA. Trimming pared 2 bases from V and 2 bases from J, leaving 13 bases between. CDR3 length equals 15 residues.